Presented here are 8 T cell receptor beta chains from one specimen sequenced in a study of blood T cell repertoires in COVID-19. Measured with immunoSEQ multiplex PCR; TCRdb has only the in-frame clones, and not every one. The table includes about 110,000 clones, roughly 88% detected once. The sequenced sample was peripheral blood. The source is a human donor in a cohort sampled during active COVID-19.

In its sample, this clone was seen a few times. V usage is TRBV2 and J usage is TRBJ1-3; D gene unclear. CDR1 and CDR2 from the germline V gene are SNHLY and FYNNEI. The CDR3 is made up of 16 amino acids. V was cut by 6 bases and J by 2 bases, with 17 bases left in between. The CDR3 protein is CASSPPSREAGNTIYF. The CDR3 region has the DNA TGTGCCAGCAGCCCCCCCTCGAGGGAGGCTGGAAACACCATATATTTT.

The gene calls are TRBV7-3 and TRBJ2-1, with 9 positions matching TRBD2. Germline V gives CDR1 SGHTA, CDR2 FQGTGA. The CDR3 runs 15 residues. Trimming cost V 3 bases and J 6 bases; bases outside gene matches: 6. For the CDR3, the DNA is TGTGCCAGCAGCTTTCTCCCGGGACTAGCCAATGAGCAGTTCTTC. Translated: CASSFLPGLANEQFF.

The CDR3 protein is CASSLPGANIQYF. DNA for the CDR3: TGTGCCAGCAGCCTACCGGGAGCAAACATTCAGTACTTC. The chain combines TRBV3-1 (or the pseudogene TRBV3-2) with TRBJ2-4; a possible D gene is TRBD2 (6 bases). The CDR3 loop spans 13 amino acids. The germline V and J ends were trimmed by 4 bases and 6 bases, with 10 bases remaining between them. Germline CDR1 is LGHDT and CDR2 is YNNKEL (reference sequence).

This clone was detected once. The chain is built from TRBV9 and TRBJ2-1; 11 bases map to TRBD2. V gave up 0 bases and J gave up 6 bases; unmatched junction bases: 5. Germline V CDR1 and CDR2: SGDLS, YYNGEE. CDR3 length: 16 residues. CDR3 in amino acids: CASSVGLAGGLNEQFF. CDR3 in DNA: TGTGCCAGCAGCGTAGGCCTAGCGGGGGGACTCAATGAGCAGTTCTTC.

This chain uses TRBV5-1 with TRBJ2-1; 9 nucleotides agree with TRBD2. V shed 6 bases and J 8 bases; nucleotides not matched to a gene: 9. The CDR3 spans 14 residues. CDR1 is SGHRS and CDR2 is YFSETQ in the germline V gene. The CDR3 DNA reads TGCGCCAGCACCGAGCGGGGGGAGGGCGATGAGCAGTTCTTC. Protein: CASTERGEGDEQFF.

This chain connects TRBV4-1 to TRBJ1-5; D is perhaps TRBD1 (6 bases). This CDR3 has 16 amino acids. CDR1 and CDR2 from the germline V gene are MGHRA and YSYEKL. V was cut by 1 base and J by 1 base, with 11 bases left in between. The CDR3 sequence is CASSQVGGGSNQPQHF. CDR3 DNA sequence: TGCGCCAGCAGCCAAGTGGGGGGGGGCAGCAATCAGCCCCAGCATTTT.

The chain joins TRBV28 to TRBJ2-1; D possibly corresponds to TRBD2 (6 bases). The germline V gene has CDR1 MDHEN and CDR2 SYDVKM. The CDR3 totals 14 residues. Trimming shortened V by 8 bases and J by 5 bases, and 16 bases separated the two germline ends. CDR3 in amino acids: CASSSGVVDNEQFF. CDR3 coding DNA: TGTGCCAGCTCGTCGGGGGTAGTGGACAATGAGCAGTTCTTC.

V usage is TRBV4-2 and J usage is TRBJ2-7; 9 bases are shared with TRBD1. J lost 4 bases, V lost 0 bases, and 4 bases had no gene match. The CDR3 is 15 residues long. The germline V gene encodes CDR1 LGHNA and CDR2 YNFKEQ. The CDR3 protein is CASSQDGTGRYEQYF. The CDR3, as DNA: TGTGCCAGCAGCCAAGACGGGACAGGGAGGTACGAGCAGTACTTC.